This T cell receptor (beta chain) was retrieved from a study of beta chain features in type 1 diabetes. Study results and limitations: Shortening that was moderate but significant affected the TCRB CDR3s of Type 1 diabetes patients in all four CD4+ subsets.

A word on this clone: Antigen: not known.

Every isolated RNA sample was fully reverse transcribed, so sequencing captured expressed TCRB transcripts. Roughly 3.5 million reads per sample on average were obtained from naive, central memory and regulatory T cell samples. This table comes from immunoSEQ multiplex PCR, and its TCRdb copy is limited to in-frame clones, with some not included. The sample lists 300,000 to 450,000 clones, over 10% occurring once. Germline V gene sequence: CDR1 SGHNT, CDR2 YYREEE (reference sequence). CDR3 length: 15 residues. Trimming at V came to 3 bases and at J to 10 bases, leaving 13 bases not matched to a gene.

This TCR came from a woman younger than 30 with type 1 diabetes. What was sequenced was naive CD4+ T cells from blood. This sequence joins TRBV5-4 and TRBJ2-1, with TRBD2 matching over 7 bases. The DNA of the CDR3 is TGTGCCAGCAGCTCCGGCGGGGGAGGGGTCGGGGAGCAGTTCTTC. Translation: CASSSGGGGVGEQFF.